This is a list of T cell receptor beta chains from one sample in a study of OX40 agonist ivuxolimab in advanced cancers. The protocol was immunoSEQ multiplex PCR, while the TCRdb copy is restricted to in-frame clones and leaves out a portion. Counted here are 55,000 to 70,000 clones, roughly 86% occurring once; the ten biggest clones make up approximately 1.1%. The source material was CD4+ or CD8+ T cells sorted from blood, sampled in a trial of the OX40 agonist ivuxolimab. The receptors derive from an adult with an advanced solid tumor such as melanoma, head and neck, liver or kidney cancer. CDR3s include the opening cysteine and the closing phenylalanine or tryptophan. D genes are given only for firm matches. Clone size appears in some rows only: once, few, many, or a class for an expanded clone.

CDR3 DNA: TGTGCCAGCAGCCCCGGACAGGGGACTACGGTCACTGAAGCTTTCTTT
CDR3 protein: CASSPGQGTTVTEAFF
D gene: TRBD1
V gene: TRBV7-9
clone size: -
J gene: TRBJ1-1

CDR3 DNA: TGTGCCAGCAGCTTGAGGACACTCATCTCGGTTTCACCCCTCCACTTT
CDR3 protein: CASSLRTLISVSPLHF
D gene: -
V gene: TRBV5-5
clone size: -
J gene: TRBJ1-6

CDR3 DNA: TGTGCCAGCCGCCCCCAGACAGAATTAAAGGGGGAGCAGTACTTC
CDR3 protein: CASRPQTELKGEQYF
D gene: -
V gene: TRBV6-1
clone size: -
J gene: TRBJ2-7

CDR3 DNA: TGTGCCAGCAGTTTATCCGGGACAGGATCATCCTATGGCTACACCTTC
CDR3 protein: CASSLSGTGSSYGYTF
D gene: TRBD1
V gene: TRBV27
clone size: -
J gene: TRBJ1-2

CDR3 DNA: TGTGCCAGCAGGAGGGGACAGGGGGAGTATGGCTACACCTTC
CDR3 protein: CASRRGQGEYGYTF
D gene: TRBD1
V gene: TRBV2
clone size: -
J gene: TRBJ1-2

CDR3 DNA: TGTGCCAGCAATGGGGATCTCAATCAGCCCCAGCATTTT
CDR3 protein: CASNGDLNQPQHF
D gene: -
V gene: TRBV6-1
clone size: once
J gene: TRBJ1-5

CDR3 DNA: TGTGCCAGCAACCCCGTAGGGACAGATACGCAGTATTTT
CDR3 protein: CASNPVGTDTQYF
D gene: -
V gene: TRBV2
clone size: medium-sized
J gene: TRBJ2-3

CDR3 DNA: TGTGCCAGCAGTTACTCGAGGCTGACTGAAGCTTTCTTT
CDR3 protein: CASSYSRLTEAFF
D gene: -
V gene: TRBV6-5
clone size: -
J gene: TRBJ1-1

CDR3 DNA: TGCAGCGTTTCTCGTGGGGCGAGCAATCAGCCCCAGCATTTT
CDR3 protein: CSVSRGASNQPQHF
D gene: -
V gene: TRBV29-1
clone size: once
J gene: TRBJ1-5

CDR3 DNA: TGCGCCAGCAGCTTGAAGGCGGATTACACTGAAGCTTTCTTT
CDR3 protein: CASSLKADYTEAFF
D gene: -
V gene: TRBV5-1
clone size: -
J gene: TRBJ1-1

CDR3 DNA: TGTGCCAGCAGCTTGGCGACAGACAATTCACCCCTCCACTTT
CDR3 protein: CASSLATDNSPLHF
D gene: -
V gene: TRBV7-6
clone size: -
J gene: TRBJ1-6

CDR3 DNA: TGTGCCAGCTCCCGACGACAGGGAAATTCGGACACCATATATTTT
CDR3 protein: CASSRRQGNSDTIYF
D gene: TRBD1
V gene: TRBV18
clone size: -
J gene: TRBJ1-3

CDR3 DNA: TGCGCCAGCAGCTTGGGGGGGGCGACCCACGAGCAGTACTTC
CDR3 protein: CASSLGGATHEQYF
D gene: -
V gene: TRBV5-1
clone size: -
J gene: TRBJ2-7

CDR3 DNA: TGCGCCAGCAGGAACCAAAGGAACACCGGGGAGCTGTTTTTT
CDR3 protein: CASRNQRNTGELFF
D gene: -
V gene: TRBV10-1
clone size: -
J gene: TRBJ2-2

CDR3 DNA: TGTGCCAGTAGTCCAGTCAACCGATACGGTGTTAACTATGGCTACACCTTC
CDR3 protein: CASSPVNRYGVNYGYTF
D gene: -
V gene: TRBV19
clone size: -
J gene: TRBJ1-2

CDR3 DNA: TGTGCCAGCAGGGTCGGGACAGTGAACACTGAAGCTTTCTTT
CDR3 protein: CASRVGTVNTEAFF
D gene: TRBD1
V gene: TRBV7-2
clone size: -
J gene: TRBJ1-1

CDR3 DNA: TGTGCCAGCAGAGACGGACTAGCAGGAGGAGAGACCCAGTACTTC
CDR3 protein: CASRDGLAGGETQYF
D gene: TRBD2
V gene: TRBV6-1
clone size: -
J gene: TRBJ2-5

CDR3 DNA: TGTGCCAGCAGACCAACTACTGGGTTGGCTTTCTTT
CDR3 protein: CASRPTTGLAFF
D gene: -
V gene: TRBV25-1
clone size: -
J gene: TRBJ1-1

CDR3 DNA: TGCGCCAGCAGCTTGGCAGCGGGCTACGAGCAGTACTTC
CDR3 protein: CASSLAAGYEQYF
D gene: -
V gene: TRBV5-1
clone size: -
J gene: TRBJ2-7

CDR3 DNA: TGCGCCAGCAGCTTGGAAGTAGGGGGGAGGGGGGCCAACGTCCTGACTTTC
CDR3 protein: CASSLEVGGRGANVLTF
D gene: -
V gene: TRBV5-1
clone size: -
J gene: TRBJ2-6

CDR3 DNA: TGTGCCAGTAGTAATTTGGTGGGTTCTGGAAACACCATATATTTT
CDR3 protein: CASSNLVGSGNTIYF
D gene: -
V gene: TRBV19
clone size: -
J gene: TRBJ1-3

CDR3 DNA: TGCGCCAGCAGCCAAGGTTGGCTGACTGGAAACACCATATATTTT
CDR3 protein: CASSQGWLTGNTIYF
D gene: -
V gene: TRBV4-1
clone size: -
J gene: TRBJ1-3

CDR3 DNA: TGTGCCAGCAGCTCAACAGGGGGCCAACACGAGCAGTACTTC
CDR3 protein: CASSSTGGQHEQYF
D gene: TRBD1
V gene: TRBV6-5
clone size: -
J gene: TRBJ2-7

CDR3 DNA: TGTGCCAGCAGCCCTATGGGGACACAAAACAATGAGCAGTTCTTC
CDR3 protein: CASSPMGTQNNEQFF
D gene: -
V gene: TRBV7-3
clone size: -
J gene: TRBJ2-1

CDR3 DNA: TGCGCCAGCAGCTCGAGCAGGGAAAATTCACCCCTCCACTTT
CDR3 protein: CASSSSRENSPLHF
D gene: -
V gene: TRBV5-1
clone size: -
J gene: TRBJ1-6

CDR3 DNA: TGTGCCAGTAGTATGAGGCTAGCGGGGGCCTCAGATACGCAGTATTTT
CDR3 protein: CASSMRLAGASDTQYF
D gene: TRBD2
V gene: TRBV19
clone size: -
J gene: TRBJ2-3

CDR3 DNA: TGTGCCAGCAGCCCCGCGGTAGGGATCACCGCGAACACCGGGGAGCTGTTTTTT
CDR3 protein: CASSPAVGITANTGELFF
D gene: -
V gene: TRBV5-5
clone size: -
J gene: TRBJ2-2

CDR3 DNA: TGCGCCAGCAGTCGGACTAGCGTTCCCGGGGAGCTGTTTTTT
CDR3 protein: CASSRTSVPGELFF
D gene: TRBD2
V gene: TRBV10-1
clone size: -
J gene: TRBJ2-2

CDR3 DNA: TGTGCCAGCAGCTTTGTCGGCCCGGGGGATGGCTACACCTTC
CDR3 protein: CASSFVGPGDGYTF
D gene: -
V gene: TRBV7-9
clone size: once
J gene: TRBJ1-2

CDR3 DNA: TGTGCCAGTAGTATAGGAAGGGACAGGGGGCGCCGGTTTAGCAATCAGCCCCAGCATTTT
CDR3 protein: CASSIGRDRGRRFSNQPQHF
D gene: TRBD1
V gene: TRBV19
clone size: -
J gene: TRBJ1-5

CDR3 DNA: TGTGCCAGTAGTACGACAGGGAGCACAGATACGCAGTATTTT
CDR3 protein: CASSTTGSTDTQYF
D gene: TRBD1
V gene: TRBV19
clone size: -
J gene: TRBJ2-3

CDR3 DNA: TGTGCCAGCAGCTTGTGGCAGTCAGCTAACTATGGCTACACCTTC
CDR3 protein: CASSLWQSANYGYTF
D gene: -
V gene: TRBV5-8
clone size: -
J gene: TRBJ1-2

CDR3 DNA: TGTGCTAGTGGTTTGGTCGGGACCGTCAAAGCTTTCTTT
CDR3 protein: CASGLVGTVKAFF
D gene: -
V gene: TRBV12-5
clone size: -
J gene: TRBJ1-1

CDR3 DNA: TGTGCCAGCTCAGATTCCGGGACAGGGGTCACTGAAGCTTTCTTT
CDR3 protein: CASSDSGTGVTEAFF
D gene: TRBD1
V gene: TRBV18
clone size: -
J gene: TRBJ1-1

CDR3 DNA: TGTGCCAGCTCACCAAATTACAGGGGCCAAGAGACCCAGTACTTC
CDR3 protein: CASSPNYRGQETQYF
D gene: TRBD1
V gene: TRBV18
clone size: -
J gene: TRBJ2-5

CDR3 DNA: TGTGCCAGTATCAAGGGACAGCAGTACACTGAAGCTTTCTTT
CDR3 protein: CASIKGQQYTEAFF
D gene: TRBD1
V gene: TRBV19
clone size: few
J gene: TRBJ1-1

CDR3 DNA: TGTGCCAGCAGCGTAGACAGGGCCGCTGAAGCTTTCTTT
CDR3 protein: CASSVDRAAEAFF
D gene: -
V gene: TRBV9
clone size: -
J gene: TRBJ1-1

CDR3 DNA: TGTGCCAGCACCTCAGGGGGGAGTAGGATCTACACCTTC
CDR3 protein: CASTSGGSRIYTF
D gene: TRBD1
V gene: TRBV4-2
clone size: few
J gene: TRBJ1-2

CDR3 DNA: TGTGCCAGCAGCTTATATTCCAGCTTGAACACTGAAGCTTTCTTT
CDR3 protein: CASSLYSSLNTEAFF
D gene: -
V gene: TRBV7-9
clone size: once
J gene: TRBJ1-1

CDR3 DNA: TGTGCCAGCGCGGGACAGGGGGCTGTAAGAAATCAGCCCCAGCATTTT
CDR3 protein: CASAGQGAVRNQPQHF
D gene: TRBD1
V gene: TRBV18
clone size: -
J gene: TRBJ1-5

CDR3 DNA: TGCGCCAGCAGCTACCGGGGAGGGGGAATTTCACCCCTCCACTTT
CDR3 protein: CASSYRGGGISPLHF
D gene: -
V gene: TRBV4-1
clone size: -
J gene: TRBJ1-6

CDR3 DNA: TGCGCCAGCAGCCAGAGCCCCGGGGGGACAGAGACCCAGTACTTC
CDR3 protein: CASSQSPGGTETQYF
D gene: TRBD2
V gene: TRBV5-1
clone size: -
J gene: TRBJ2-5

CDR3 DNA: TGTGCCAGCAGTTTATACCGCAGGGTGAACACTGAAGCTTTCTTT
CDR3 protein: CASSLYRRVNTEAFF
D gene: -
V gene: TRBV28
clone size: -
J gene: TRBJ1-1

CDR3 DNA: TGTGCCAGCAGGCTGGGGTGGGGTCAGCCCCAGCATTTT
CDR3 protein: CASRLGWGQPQHF
D gene: -
V gene: TRBV6-6
clone size: -
J gene: TRBJ1-5

CDR3 DNA: TGTGCCAGCAGGGAGGGGATTGAGCAGTTCTTC
CDR3 protein: CASREGIEQFF
D gene: -
V gene: TRBV2
clone size: -
J gene: TRBJ2-1

CDR3 DNA: TGTGCCAGCAACTCAGGGGGTGGGGGCACAGATACGCAGTATTTT
CDR3 protein: CASNSGGGGTDTQYF
D gene: TRBD1
V gene: TRBV7-9
clone size: -
J gene: TRBJ2-3

CDR3 DNA: TGTGCCACCAGCAGAGAGGGACAGCTGACTGGAAACACCATATATTTT
CDR3 protein: CATSREGQLTGNTIYF
D gene: TRBD1
V gene: TRBV15
clone size: -
J gene: TRBJ1-3

CDR3 DNA: TGTGCCAGCAGCTTGGCAGGGGCCGGGTCAGCGCAGTATTTT
CDR3 protein: CASSLAGAGSAQYF
D gene: -
V gene: TRBV7-6
clone size: -
J gene: TRBJ2-3

CDR3 DNA: TGTGCCAGCAGCCGAAACCTAGCCCGCGGGGATACGCAGTATTTT
CDR3 protein: CASSRNLARGDTQYF
D gene: -
V gene: TRBV14
clone size: -
J gene: TRBJ2-3

CDR3 DNA: TGTGCCAGCAGTCTGGGACAGGGGAAAGCTTTCTTT
CDR3 protein: CASSLGQGKAFF
D gene: TRBD1
V gene: TRBV28
clone size: -
J gene: TRBJ1-1

CDR3 DNA: TGTGCCAGCAGCCAAGGGGAGGTCCGGGGTTGGGATGGCTACACCTTC
CDR3 protein: CASSQGEVRGWDGYTF
D gene: -
V gene: TRBV4-2
clone size: -
J gene: TRBJ1-2

CDR3 DNA: TGTGCCAGCAGCTCAAAGCGGGGGGGCGGGGAGACCCAGTACTTC
CDR3 protein: CASSSKRGGGETQYF
D gene: TRBD2
V gene: TRBV7-8
clone size: -
J gene: TRBJ2-5

CDR3 DNA: TGCGCCAGCAGGGAGACAGGGGGAAATCAGCCCCAGCATTTT
CDR3 protein: CASRETGGNQPQHF
D gene: TRBD1
V gene: TRBV10-2
clone size: -
J gene: TRBJ1-5

CDR3 DNA: TGTGCCAGTAGTATAGCGCCGGGGGAGCCTTACGAGCAGTACTTC
CDR3 protein: CASSIAPGEPYEQYF
D gene: -
V gene: TRBV19
clone size: -
J gene: TRBJ2-7

CDR3 DNA: TGTGCCAGCAGTGAGGGACAGCCCCCCTACGAGCAGTACTTC
CDR3 protein: CASSEGQPPYEQYF
D gene: TRBD1
V gene: TRBV6-1
clone size: -
J gene: TRBJ2-7

CDR3 DNA: TGTGCCAGCTCACCAACAGGATCTGGGGCCAACGTCCTGACTTTC
CDR3 protein: CASSPTGSGANVLTF
D gene: -
V gene: TRBV18
clone size: -
J gene: TRBJ2-6

CDR3 DNA: TGTGCCAGCAGCTTGAGGGGTGGCTATGGCTACACCTTC
CDR3 protein: CASSLRGGYGYTF
D gene: -
V gene: TRBV5-5
clone size: -
J gene: TRBJ1-2

CDR3 DNA: TGTGCCAGCAGCCGACAGGTCAGGAGTGAGCAGTACTTC
CDR3 protein: CASSRQVRSEQYF
D gene: -
V gene: TRBV2
clone size: -
J gene: TRBJ2-7

CDR3 DNA: TGTGCCAGCAGCTTTCCTGGGAGCTACGAGCAGTACTTC
CDR3 protein: CASSFPGSYEQYF
D gene: -
V gene: TRBV5-6
clone size: -
J gene: TRBJ2-7

CDR3 DNA: TGTGCCAGCAGCCTGACAGGCGGTTCACCCCTCCACTTT
CDR3 protein: CASSLTGGSPLHF
D gene: -
V gene: TRBV5-6
clone size: -
J gene: TRBJ1-6